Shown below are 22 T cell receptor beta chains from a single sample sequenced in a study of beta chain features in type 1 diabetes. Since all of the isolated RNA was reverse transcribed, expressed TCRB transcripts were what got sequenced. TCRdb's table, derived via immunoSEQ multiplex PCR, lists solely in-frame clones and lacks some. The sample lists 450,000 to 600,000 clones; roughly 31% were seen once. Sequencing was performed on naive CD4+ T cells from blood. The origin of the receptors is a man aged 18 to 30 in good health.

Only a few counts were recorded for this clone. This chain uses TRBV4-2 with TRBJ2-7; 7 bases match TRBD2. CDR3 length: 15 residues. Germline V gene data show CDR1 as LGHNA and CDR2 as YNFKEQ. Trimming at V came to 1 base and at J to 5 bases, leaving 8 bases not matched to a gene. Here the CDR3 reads CASSQVGEGMNEQYF. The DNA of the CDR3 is TGTGCCAGCAGCCAAGTCGGGGAGGGAATGAACGAGCAGTACTTC.

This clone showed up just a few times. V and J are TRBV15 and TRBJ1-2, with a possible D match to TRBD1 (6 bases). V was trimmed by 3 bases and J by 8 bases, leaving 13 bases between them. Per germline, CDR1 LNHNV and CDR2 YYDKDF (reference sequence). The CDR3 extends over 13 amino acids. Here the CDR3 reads CATSRMRTEGYTF. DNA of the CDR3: TGTGCCACCAGCAGGATGCGGACAGAAGGCTACACCTTC.

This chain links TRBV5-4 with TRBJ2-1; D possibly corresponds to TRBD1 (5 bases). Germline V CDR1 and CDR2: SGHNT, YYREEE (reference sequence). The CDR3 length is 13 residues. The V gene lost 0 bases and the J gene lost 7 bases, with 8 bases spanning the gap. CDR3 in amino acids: CASSLARANEQFF. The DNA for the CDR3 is TGTGCCAGCAGCTTGGCCAGGGCGAATGAGCAGTTCTTC.

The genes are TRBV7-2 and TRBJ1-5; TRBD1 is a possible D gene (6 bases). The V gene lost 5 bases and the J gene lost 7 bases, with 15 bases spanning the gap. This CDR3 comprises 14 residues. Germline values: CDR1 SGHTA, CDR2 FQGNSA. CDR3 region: CASSPDRIGQPQHF. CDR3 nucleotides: TGTGCCAGCAGCCCCGACAGGATCGGCCAGCCCCAGCATTTT.

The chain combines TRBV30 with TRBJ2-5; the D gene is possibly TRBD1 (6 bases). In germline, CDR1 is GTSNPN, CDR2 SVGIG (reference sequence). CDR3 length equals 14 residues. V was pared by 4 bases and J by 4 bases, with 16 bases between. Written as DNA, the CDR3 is TGTGCCTGGAATGGACAGCAGGTTTCAGAGACCCAGTACTTC. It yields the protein CAWNGQQVSETQYF.

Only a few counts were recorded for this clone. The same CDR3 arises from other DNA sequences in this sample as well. DNA of the CDR3: TGTGCCAGCAGCGTAGCGGGACAAGAGACCCAGTACTTC. It codes for CASSVAGQETQYF. The rearrangement uses TRBV9 and TRBJ2-5; TRBD2 might be the D (5 bases). CDR3 length: 13 residues. V gave up 0 bases and J gave up 2 bases, with 5 bases separating them. Germline V gene data show CDR1 as SGDLS and CDR2 as YYNGEE. Together with reference TRBV9 and TRBJ2-5, the CDR3 gives the full variable domain: DSGVTQTPKHLITATGQRVTLRCSPRSGDLSVYWYQQSLDQGLQFLIQYYNGEERAKGNILERFSAQQFPDLHSELNLSSLELGDSALYFCASSVAGQETQYFGPGTRLLVL.

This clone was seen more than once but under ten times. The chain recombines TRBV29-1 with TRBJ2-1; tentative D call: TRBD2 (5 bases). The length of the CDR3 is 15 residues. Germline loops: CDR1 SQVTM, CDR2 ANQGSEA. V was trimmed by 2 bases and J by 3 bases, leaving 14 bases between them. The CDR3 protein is CSVESPRGSYNEQFF. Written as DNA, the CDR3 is TGCAGCGTTGAATCCCCCCGGGGTAGCTACAATGAGCAGTTCTTC.

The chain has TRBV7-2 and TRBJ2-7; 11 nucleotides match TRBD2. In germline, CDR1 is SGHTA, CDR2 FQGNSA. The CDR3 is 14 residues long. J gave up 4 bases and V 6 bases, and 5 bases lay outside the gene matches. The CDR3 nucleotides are TGTGCCAGCAGGACGGGACTAGCGGCGTACGAGCAGTACTTC. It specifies CASRTGLAAYEQYF. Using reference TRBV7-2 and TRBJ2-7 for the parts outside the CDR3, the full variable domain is GAGVSQSPSNKVTEKGKDVELRCDPISGHTALYWYRQSLGQGLEFLIYFQGNSAPDKSGLPSDRFSAERTGGSVSTLTIQRTQQEDSAVYLCASRTGLAAYEQYFGPGTRLTVT.

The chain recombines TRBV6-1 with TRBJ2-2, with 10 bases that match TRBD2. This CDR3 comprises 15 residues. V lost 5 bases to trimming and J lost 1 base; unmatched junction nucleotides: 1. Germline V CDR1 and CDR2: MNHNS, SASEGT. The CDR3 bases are TGTGCCAGCAGTACTAGCGGGATGAACACCGGGGAGCTGTTTTTT. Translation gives CASSTSGMNTGELFF.

The CDR3 region is CASSQDTRLVGNEQFF. The CDR3 nucleotides are TGTGCCAGCAGCCAAGATACGCGACTAGTAGGGAATGAGCAGTTCTTC. The J gene is TRBJ2-1, the V gene TRBV14; a possible D gene is TRBD2 (6 bases). The CDR3 loop spans 16 amino acids. Germline V gene data show CDR1 as SGHDN and CDR2 as FVKESK. Trimming pared 0 bases from V and 7 bases from J, leaving 16 bases between.

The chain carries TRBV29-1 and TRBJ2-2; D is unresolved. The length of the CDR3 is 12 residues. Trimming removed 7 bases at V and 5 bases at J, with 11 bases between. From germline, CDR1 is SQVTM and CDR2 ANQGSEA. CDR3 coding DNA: TGCAGCGGGGTAAAGGAAACCGGGGAGCTGTTTTTT. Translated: CSGVKETGELFF.

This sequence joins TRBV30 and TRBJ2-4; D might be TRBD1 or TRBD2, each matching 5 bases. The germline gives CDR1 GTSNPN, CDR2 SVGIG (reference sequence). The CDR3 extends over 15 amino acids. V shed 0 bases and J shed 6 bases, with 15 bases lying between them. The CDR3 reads CAWSVLLGERNIQYF. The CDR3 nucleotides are TGTGCCTGGAGTGTACTTTTAGGGGAGAGAAACATTCAGTACTTC.

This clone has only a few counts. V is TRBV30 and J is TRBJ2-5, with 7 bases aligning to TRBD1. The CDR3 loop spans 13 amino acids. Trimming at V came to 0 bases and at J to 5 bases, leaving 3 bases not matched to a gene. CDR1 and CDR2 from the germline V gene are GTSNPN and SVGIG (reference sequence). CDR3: CAWSVTGEETQYF. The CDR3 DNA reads TGTGCCTGGAGTGTAACAGGGGAGGAGACCCAGTACTTC.

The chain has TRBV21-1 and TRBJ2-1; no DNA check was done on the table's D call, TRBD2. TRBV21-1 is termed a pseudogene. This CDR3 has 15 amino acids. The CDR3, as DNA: TGTGCCAGCTCCCCGAGAAGAGTCCTTGAAAATGAGCAGTTCTTC. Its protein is CASSPRRVLENEQFF.

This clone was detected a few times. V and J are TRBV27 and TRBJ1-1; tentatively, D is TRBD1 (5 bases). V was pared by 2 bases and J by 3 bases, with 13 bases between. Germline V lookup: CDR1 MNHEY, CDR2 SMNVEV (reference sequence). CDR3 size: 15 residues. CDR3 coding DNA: TGTGCCAGCAGTTTAAAGTTGGGGCTGGACACTGAAGCTTTCTTT. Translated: CASSLKLGLDTEAFF.

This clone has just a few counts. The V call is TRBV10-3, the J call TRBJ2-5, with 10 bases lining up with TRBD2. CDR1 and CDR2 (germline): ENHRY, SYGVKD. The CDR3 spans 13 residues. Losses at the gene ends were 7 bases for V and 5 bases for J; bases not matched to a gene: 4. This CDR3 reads CAIKSSGGETQYF. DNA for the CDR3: TGTGCCATCAAATCTAGCGGGGGTGAGACCCAGTACTTC.

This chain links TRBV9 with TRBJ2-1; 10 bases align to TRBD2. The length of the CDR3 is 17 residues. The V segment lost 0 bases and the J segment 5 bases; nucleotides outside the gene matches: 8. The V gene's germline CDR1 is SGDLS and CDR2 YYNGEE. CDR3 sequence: CASSVGASGSKNNEQFF. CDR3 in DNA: TGTGCCAGCAGCGTAGGGGCTAGCGGGAGCAAGAACAATGAGCAGTTCTTC. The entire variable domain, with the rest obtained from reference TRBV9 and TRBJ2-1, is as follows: DSGVTQTPKHLITATGQRVTLRCSPRSGDLSVYWYQQSLDQGLQFLIQYYNGEERAKGNILERFSAQQFPDLHSELNLSSLELGDSALYFCASSVGASGSKNNEQFFGPGTRLTVL.

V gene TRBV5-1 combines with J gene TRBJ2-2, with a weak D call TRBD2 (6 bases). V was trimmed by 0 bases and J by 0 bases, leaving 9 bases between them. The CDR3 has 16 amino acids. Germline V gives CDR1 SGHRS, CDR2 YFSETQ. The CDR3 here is CASSLVRLANTGELFF. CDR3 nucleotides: TGCGCCAGCAGCTTGGTTAGACTAGCGAACACCGGGGAGCTGTTTTTT.

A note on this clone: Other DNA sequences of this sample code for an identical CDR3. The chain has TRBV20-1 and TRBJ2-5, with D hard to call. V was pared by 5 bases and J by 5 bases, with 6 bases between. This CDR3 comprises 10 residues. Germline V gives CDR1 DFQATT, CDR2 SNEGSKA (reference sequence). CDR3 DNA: TGCAGTGCTGCCCGGGAGACCCAGTACTTC. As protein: CSAARETQYF.

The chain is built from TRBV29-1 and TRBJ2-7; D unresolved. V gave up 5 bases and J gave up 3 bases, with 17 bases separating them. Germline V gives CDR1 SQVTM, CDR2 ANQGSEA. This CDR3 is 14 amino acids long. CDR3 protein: CSVRLVNSLYEQYF. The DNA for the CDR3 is TGCAGCGTTCGTCTCGTAAACAGCCTCTACGAGCAGTACTTC.

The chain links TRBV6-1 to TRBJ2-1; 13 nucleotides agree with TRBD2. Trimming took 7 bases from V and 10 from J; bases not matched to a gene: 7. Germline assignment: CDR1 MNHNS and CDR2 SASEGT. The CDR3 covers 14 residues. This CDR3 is CASKRTSGSGEQFF. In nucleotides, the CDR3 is TGTGCCAGCAAAAGGACTAGCGGGAGTGGAGAGCAGTTCTTC.

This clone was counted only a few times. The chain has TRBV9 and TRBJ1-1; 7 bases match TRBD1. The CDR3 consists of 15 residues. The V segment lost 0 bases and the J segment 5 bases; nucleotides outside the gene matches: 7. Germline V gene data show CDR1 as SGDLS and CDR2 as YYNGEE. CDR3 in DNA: TGTGCCAGCAGCGTAGGCCTTCTCAGGGGGACTGAAGCTTTCTTT. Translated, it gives CASSVGLLRGTEAFF.